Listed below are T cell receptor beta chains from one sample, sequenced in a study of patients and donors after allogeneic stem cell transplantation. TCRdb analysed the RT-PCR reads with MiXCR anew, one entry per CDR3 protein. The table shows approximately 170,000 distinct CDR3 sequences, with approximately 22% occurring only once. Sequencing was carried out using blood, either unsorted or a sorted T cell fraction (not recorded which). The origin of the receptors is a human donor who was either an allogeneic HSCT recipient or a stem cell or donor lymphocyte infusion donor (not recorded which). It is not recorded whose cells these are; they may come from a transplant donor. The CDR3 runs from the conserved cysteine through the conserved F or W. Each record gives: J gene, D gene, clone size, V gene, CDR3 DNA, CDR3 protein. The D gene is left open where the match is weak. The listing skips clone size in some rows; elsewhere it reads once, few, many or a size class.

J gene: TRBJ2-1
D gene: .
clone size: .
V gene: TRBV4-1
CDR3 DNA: TGCGCCAGCAGCCAAGTCCGGGGCCGATCCTACAATGAGCAGTTCTTC
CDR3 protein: CASSQVRGRSYNEQFF

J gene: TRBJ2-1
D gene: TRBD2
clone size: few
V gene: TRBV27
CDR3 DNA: TGTGCCAGCATTCCTGGGACTAGTGGGAGGAATGAGCAGTTCTTC
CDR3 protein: CASIPGTSGRNEQFF

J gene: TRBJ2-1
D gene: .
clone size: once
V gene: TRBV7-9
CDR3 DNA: TGTGCCAGCAGCTTAGTTGCGGGGTGGGCCAATGAGCAGTTCTTC
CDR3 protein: CASSLVAGWANEQFF

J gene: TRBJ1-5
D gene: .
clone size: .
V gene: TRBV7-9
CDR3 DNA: TGTGCCAGCAGCCGGACCCCGGATCAGCCCCAGCATTTT
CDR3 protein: CASSRTPDQPQHF

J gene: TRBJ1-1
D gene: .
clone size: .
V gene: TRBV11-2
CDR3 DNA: TGTGCCAGCAGCTTAACGGTATACGCTGAAGCTTTCTTT
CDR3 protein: CASSLTVYAEAFF

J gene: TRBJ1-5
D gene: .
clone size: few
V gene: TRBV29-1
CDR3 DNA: TGCAGCGCTGAAGGGGGGGTTGGTCAGCCCCAGCATTTT
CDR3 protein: CSAEGGVGQPQHF

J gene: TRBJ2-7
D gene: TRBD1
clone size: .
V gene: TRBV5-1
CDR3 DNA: TGCGCCAGCAGAAGACAGGGGAGGTACGAGCAGTACTTC
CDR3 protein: CASRRQGRYEQYF

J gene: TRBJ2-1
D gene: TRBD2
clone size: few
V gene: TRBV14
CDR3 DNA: TGTGCCAGCAGCCAAGGAGGGGATGTGAGCGGGAGGGCCTACAATGAGCAGTTCTTC
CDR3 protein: CASSQGGDVSGRAYNEQFF

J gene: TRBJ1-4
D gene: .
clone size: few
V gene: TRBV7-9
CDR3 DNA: TGTGCCAGCAGCCCGGACAAGCTAATCACTAATGAAAAACTGTTTTTT
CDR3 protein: CASSPDKLITNEKLFF

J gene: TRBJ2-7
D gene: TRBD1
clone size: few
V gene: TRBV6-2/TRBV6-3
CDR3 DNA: TGTGCCAGCAGTTCCGCCCGGGACAGCATTTACGAGCAGTACTTC
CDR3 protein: CASSSARDSIYEQYF

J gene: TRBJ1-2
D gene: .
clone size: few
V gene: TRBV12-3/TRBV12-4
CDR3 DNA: TGTGCCAGCAGCCCGGGGGAGTTCTATGGCTACACCTTC
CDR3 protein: CASSPGEFYGYTF

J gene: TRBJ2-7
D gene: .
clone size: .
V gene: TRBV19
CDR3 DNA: TGTGCCACCCAGGACCAATTTTTCGAGCAGTACTTC
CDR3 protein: CATQDQFFEQYF

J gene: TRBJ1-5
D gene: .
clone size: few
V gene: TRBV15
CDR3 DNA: TGTGCCACCAGCAGAGTCAGGGATTATAGCAATCAGCCCCAGCATTTT
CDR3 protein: CATSRVRDYSNQPQHF

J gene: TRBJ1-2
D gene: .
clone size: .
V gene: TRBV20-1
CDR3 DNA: TGCAGTGCTCCCCTTCGGGACACCTCTGACTATGGCTACACCTTC
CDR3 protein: CSAPLRDTSDYGYTF

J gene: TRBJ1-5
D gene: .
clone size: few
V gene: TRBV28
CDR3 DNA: TGTGCCAGCAGTGAGTTCACGCAGCCCCAGCATTTT
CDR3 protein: CASSEFTQPQHF

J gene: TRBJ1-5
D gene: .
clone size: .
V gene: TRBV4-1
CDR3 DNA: TGCGCCAGCAGCCAAGAAGGATATCAGCCCCAGCATTTT
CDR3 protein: CASSQEGYQPQHF

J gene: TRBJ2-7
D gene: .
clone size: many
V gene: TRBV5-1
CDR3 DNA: TGCGCCAGCAGCTTGTTAGGAAGCTCCTACGAGCAGTACTTC
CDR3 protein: CASSLLGSSYEQYF

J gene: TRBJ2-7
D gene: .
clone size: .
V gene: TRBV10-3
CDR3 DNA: TGTGCCATCAGTGAGACGTTATCCTACGAGCAGTACTTC
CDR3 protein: CAISETLSYEQYF

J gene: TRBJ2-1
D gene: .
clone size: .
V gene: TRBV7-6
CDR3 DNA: TGTGCCAGCAGGCCGCGTCAAGGTACCTACAATGAGCAGTTCTTC
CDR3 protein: CASRPRQGTYNEQFF

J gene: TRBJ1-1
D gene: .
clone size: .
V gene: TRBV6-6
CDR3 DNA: TGTGCCAGCAGTTACGAGTTCATGAACACTGAAGCTTTCTTT
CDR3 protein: CASSYEFMNTEAFF

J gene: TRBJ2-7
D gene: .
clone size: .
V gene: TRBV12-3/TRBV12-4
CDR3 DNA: TGTGCCAGCAGGGTGGGCGGCAGCTCGCACGAGCAGTACTTC
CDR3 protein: CASRVGGSSHEQYF

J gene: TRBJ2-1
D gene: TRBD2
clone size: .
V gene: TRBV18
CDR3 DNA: TGTGCCAGCTCACCCCGAGCGGGAGGATCAAATGAGCAGTTCTTC
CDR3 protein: CASSPRAGGSNEQFF

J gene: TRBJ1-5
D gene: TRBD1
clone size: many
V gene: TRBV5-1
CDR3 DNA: TGCGCCAGCAGCTTTACCGGGACAGGGGATCAGCCCCAGCATTTT
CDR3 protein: CASSFTGTGDQPQHF

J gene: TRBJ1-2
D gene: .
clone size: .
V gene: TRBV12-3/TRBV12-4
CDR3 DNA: TGTGCCAGCAGTTTCTCTCCGGGAAGCTATGGCTACACCTTC
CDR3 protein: CASSFSPGSYGYTF

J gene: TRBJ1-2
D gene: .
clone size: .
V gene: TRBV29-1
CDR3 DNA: TGCAGCGCCGGGGACACTCGGGGCTACACCTTC
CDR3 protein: CSAGDTRGYTF

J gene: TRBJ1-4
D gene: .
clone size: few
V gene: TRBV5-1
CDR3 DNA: TGCGCCAGCAGCCCCACGGGGGCAACTAATGAAAAACTGTTTTTT
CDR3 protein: CASSPTGATNEKLFF

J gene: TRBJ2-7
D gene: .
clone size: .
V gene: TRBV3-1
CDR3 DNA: TGTGCCAGCAGCCAAGGGGGTATTTCGTCCTACGAGCAGTACTTC
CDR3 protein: CASSQGGISSYEQYF

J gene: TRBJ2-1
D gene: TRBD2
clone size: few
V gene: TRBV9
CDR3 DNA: TGTGCCAGCAGCGTAGCGATTAGCGGGAGCTCCTACAATGAGCAGTTCTTC
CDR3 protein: CASSVAISGSSYNEQFF

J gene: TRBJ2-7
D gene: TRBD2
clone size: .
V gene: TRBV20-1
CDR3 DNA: TGCAGTGCTAGAGATTGGAAGCGGGAGGTGGACGGGCTTGCCTACGAGCAGTACTTC
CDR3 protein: CSARDWKREVDGLAYEQYF

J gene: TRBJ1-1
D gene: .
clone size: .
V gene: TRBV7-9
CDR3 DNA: TGTGCCAGCAGCTTAAGCTACAGGACGGGCGGCACTGAAGCTTTCTTT
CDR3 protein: CASSLSYRTGGTEAFF

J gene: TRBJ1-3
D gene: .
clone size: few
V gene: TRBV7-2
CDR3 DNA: TGTGCCAGCAGCTTAGAGCCTGGGACGGACACCATATATTTT
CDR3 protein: CASSLEPGTDTIYF

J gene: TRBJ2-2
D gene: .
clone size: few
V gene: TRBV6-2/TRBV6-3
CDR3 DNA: TGTGCCAGCACTTTAGCACTATGGTACACCGGGGAGCTGTTTTTT
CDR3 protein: CASTLALWYTGELFF

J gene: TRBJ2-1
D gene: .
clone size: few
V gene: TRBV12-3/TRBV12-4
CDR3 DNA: TGTGCCAGCAGTTTTTCTTATGAGCAGTTCTTC
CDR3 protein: CASSFSYEQFF

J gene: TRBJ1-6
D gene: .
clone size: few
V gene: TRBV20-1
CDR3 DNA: TGCAGTGCTAGAGCTAGCAATAATTCACCCCTCCACTTT
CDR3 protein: CSARASNNSPLHF

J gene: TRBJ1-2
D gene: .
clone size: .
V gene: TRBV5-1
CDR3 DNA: TGCGCCAGCAGCCTAGGGACCGCCGCGGGCTACACCTTC
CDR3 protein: CASSLGTAAGYTF

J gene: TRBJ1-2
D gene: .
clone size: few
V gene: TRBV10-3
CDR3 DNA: TGTGCCATCAGTGAGTCGATTGTAGGGGACTATGGCTACACCTTC
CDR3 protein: CAISESIVGDYGYTF

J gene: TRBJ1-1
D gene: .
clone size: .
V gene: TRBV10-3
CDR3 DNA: TGTGCCATCAGTGTGACCGTTACCGGGCCCACTGAAGCTTTCTTT
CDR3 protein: CAISVTVTGPTEAFF

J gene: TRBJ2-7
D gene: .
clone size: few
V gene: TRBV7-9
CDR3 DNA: TGTGCCAGCAGCTTATTTCCTCCGAGTGTAAGAAACTACGAGCAGTACTTC
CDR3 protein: CASSLFPPSVRNYEQYF

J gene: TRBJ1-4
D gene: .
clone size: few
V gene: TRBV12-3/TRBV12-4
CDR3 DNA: TGTGCCAGCAGCTGGGACAAATCGCTGTTTTTT
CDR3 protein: CASSWDKSLFF

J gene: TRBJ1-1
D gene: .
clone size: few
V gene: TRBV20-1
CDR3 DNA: TGCAGTGCTAGGACCAGGAGAACGAACACTGAAGCTTTCTTT
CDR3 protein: CSARTRRTNTEAFF

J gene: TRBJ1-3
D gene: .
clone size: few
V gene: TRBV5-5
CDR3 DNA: TGTGCCAGCAGCTCGCTGATAGGGGCTGGAAACACCATATATTTT
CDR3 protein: CASSSLIGAGNTIYF

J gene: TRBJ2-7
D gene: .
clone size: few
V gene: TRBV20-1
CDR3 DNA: TGCAGTGCTAGAGGGGGCTACGAGCAGTACTTC
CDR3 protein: CSARGGYEQYF

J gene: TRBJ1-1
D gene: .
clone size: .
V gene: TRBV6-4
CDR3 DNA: TGTGCCAGCAGTGATGAAGGGAGGGGTGAAGCTTTCTTT
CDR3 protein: CASSDEGRGEAFF

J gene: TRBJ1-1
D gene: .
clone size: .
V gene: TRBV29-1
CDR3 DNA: TGCAGCGTTGGAGGACGGAGGACTGAAGCTTTCTTT
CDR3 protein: CSVGGRRTEAFF

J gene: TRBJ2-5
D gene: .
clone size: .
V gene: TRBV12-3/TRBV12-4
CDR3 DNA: TGTGCCAGCAGTTTCCGACAGGCCATGGAGACCCAGTACTTC
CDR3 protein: CASSFRQAMETQYF

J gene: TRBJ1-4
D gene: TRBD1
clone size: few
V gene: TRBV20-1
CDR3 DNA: TGCAGTGCTAAAAGGGGGCAAGGAAATGAAAAACTGTTTTTT
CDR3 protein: CSAKRGQGNEKLFF

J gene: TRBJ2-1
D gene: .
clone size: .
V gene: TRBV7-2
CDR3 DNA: TGTGCCAGCAGCAAGGGCCCGACCGGGTACAATGAGCAGTTCTTC
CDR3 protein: CASSKGPTGYNEQFF

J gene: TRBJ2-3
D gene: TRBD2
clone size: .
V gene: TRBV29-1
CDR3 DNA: TGCAGCGTTGTAGTAGCGGGAGATTATACGCAGTATTTT
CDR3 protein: CSVVVAGDYTQYF

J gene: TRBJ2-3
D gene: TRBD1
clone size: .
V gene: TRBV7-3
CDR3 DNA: TGTGCCAGCAGCCCGACAGGGGGCGAAGATACGCAGTATTTT
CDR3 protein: CASSPTGGEDTQYF

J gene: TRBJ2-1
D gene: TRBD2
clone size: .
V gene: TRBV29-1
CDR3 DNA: TGCAGCGTTGATGGGGGGGACAATGAGCAGTTCTTC
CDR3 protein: CSVDGGDNEQFF

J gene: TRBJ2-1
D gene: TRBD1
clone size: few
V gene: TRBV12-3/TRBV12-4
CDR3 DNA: TGTGCCAGCAGTTTAGTGGGACAGATAGATGAGCAGTTCTTC
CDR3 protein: CASSLVGQIDEQFF

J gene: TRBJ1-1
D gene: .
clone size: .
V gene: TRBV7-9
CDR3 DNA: TGTGCCAGCAGCTTAGCGGTAATGGGCAGCGAAGCTTTCTTT
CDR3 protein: CASSLAVMGSEAFF

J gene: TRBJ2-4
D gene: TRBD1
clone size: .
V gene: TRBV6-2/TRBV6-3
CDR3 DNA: TGTGCCAGCGACACAGGGGGGCGAAACATTCAGTACTTC
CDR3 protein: CASDTGGRNIQYF

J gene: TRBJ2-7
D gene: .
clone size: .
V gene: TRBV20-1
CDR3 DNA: TGCAGTGCTAGAGATTCGGGACAAGCCTCTACGAAACAGTACTTC
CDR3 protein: CSARDSGQASTKQYF